This TCR beta chain was observed in a study of T cells in pancreatic ductal adenocarcinoma. Study-level results: This surgical cohort overrepresents the minority presenting with early-stage disease. Unique clonotypes were approximately 8-fold more numerous in blood than in tumor. Enrichment of CD45RO+ effector over naive T cells in tumors may bias clonality.

Clones were sequenced by immunoSEQ multiplex PCR, and TCRdb holds only the in-frame ones, with some missing. The table has approximately 97,000 clones, over 90% seen once. Points on this clone: Antigen specificity is unknown.

The CDR3 runs to 18 residues. The ends lost 2 bases at V and 2 bases at J; junction bases unmatched: 10. Germline CDR1 KGHSH, CDR2 LQKENI. Selected pancreatic ductal adenocarcinoma patients had undergone surgery without neoadjuvant therapy. This TCR was sampled from a human donor with pancreatic ductal adenocarcinoma. The chain combines TRBV18 with TRBJ2-1, with 9 bases identical to TRBD2. Sequencing was done on a sample of PBMCs. The CDR3 protein is CASSPRLGSSGTYNEQFF. CDR3 sequence (DNA): TGTGCCAGCTCACCAAGGTTGGGGTCTAGCGGGACCTACAATGAGCAGTTCTTC.